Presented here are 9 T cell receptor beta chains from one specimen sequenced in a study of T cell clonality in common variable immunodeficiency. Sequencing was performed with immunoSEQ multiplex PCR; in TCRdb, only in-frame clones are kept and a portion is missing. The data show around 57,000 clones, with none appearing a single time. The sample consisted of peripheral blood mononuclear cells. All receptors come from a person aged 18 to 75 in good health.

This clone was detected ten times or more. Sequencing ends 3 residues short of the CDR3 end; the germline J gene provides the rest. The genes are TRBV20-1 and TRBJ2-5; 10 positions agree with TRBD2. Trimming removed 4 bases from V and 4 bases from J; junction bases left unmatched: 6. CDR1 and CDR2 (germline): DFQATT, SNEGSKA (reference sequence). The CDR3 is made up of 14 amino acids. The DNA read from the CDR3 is TGCAGTGCTAAGGGGCTAGCGGGAGTAGAGACC. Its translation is CSAKGLAGVET. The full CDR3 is CSAKGLAGVETQYF.

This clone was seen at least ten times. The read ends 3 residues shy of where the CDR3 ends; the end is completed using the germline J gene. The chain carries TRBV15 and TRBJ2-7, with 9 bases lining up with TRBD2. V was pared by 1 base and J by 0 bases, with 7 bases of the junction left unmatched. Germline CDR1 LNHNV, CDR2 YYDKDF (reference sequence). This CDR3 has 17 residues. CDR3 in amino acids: CATSRVASGTISYEQYF. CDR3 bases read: TGTGCCACCAGCAGAGTGGCTAGCGGGACGATCTCCTACGAG.

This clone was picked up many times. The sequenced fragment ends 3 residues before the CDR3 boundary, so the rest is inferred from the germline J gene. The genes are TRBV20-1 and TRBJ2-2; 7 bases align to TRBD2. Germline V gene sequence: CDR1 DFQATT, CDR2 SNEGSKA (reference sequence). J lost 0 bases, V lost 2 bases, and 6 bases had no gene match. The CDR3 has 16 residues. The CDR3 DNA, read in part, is TGCAGTGCTAGATTGGCTAGCGGAACGAACACCGGGGAG. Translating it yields CSARLASGTNTGE. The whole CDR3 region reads CSARLASGTNTGELFF.

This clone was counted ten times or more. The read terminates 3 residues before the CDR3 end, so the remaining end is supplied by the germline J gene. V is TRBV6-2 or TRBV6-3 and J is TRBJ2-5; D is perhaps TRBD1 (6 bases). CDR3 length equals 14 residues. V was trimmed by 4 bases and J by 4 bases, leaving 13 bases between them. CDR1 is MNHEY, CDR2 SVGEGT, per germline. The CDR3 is CASSSSTGSETQYF. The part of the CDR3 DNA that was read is TGTGCCAGCAGTTCGTCGACAGGTTCAGAGACC.

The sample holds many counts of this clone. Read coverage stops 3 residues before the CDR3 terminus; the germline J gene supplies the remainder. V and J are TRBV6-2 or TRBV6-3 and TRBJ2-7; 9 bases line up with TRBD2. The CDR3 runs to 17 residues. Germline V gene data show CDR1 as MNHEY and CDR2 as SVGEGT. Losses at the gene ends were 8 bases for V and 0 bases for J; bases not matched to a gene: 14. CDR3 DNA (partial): TGTGCCAGCCTGGGGACTAGCCGGCTAAAAGACTCCTACGAG. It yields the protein CASLGTSRLKDSYE. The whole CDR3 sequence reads CASLGTSRLKDSYEQYF.

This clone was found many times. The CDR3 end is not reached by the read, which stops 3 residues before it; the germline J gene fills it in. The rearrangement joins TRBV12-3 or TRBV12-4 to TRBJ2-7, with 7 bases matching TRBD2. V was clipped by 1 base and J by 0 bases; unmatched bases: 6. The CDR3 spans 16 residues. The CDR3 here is CASSLERDLFSYEQYF. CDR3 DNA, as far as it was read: TGTGCCAGCAGTTTAGAGCGGGACCTTTTCTCCTACGAG.

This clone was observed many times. CDR3 sequence reads: CASSQGQGTNTGELFF. The covered CDR3 bases are TGTGCCAGCAGCCAAGGACAGGGGACGAACACCGGGGAG. V gene TRBV3-1 (or the pseudogene TRBV3-2) combines with J gene TRBJ2-2; TRBD1 agrees at 8 bases. The read finishes 3 residues shy of the CDR3 end, and the germline J gene is used to complete it. Germline CDR1 LGHDT, CDR2 YNNKEL (reference sequence). This CDR3 has 16 amino acids. The V segment lost 1 base and the J segment 0 bases; nucleotides outside the gene matches: 1.

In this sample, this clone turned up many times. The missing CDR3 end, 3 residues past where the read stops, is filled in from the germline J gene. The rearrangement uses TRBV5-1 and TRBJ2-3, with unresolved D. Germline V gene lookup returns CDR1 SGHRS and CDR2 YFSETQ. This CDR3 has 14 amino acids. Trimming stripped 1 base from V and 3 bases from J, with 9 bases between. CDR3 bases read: TGCGCCAGCAGCTTGCTCGCAGAAACAGATACG. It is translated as CASSLLAETDT. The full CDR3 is CASSLLAETDTQYF.

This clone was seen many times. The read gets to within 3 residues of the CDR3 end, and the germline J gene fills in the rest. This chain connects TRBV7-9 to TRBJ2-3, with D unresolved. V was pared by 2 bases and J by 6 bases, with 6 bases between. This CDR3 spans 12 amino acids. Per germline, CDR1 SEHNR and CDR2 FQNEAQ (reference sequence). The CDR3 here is CASSLLSDTQYF. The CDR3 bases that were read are TGTGCCAGCAGCTTACTCTCTGATACG.